Below are 25 T cell receptor beta chains sequenced from a single sample in a study of OX40 agonist ivuxolimab in advanced cancers. Some clones are missing from TCRdb's copy, which holds only in-frame ones; the method was immunoSEQ multiplex PCR. The table includes roughly 48,000 clones, roughly 84% detected once. The source was CD4+ or CD8+ T cells sorted from blood, collected in a trial of the OX40 agonist ivuxolimab. The source is an adult with an advanced solid tumor such as melanoma, head and neck, liver or kidney cancer.

This clone was picked up one time. The CDR3 loop is CASSPGGSTDTQYF. CDR3 coding DNA: TGTGCCAGCAGCCCGGGGGGGAGCACAGATACGCAGTATTTT. The chain joins TRBV6-5 to TRBJ2-3; 8 positions agree with TRBD2. V gave up 6 bases and J gave up 0 bases; unmatched junction bases: 2. Per the germline V gene, CDR1 is MNHEY and CDR2 is SVGAGI. The CDR3 spans 14 residues.

The chain is built from TRBV30 and TRBJ2-7, with 8 bases matching TRBD2. J lost 3 bases, V lost 0 bases, and 7 bases had no gene match. Germline-derived CDR1 and CDR2 are GTSNPN and SVGIG (reference sequence). There are 15 residues in the CDR3. The CDR3 sequence: CAWSVIREGRYEQYF. The CDR3, as DNA: TGTGCCTGGAGTGTAATCCGGGAGGGCCGCTACGAGCAGTACTTC. The entire variable domain, with the rest obtained from reference TRBV30 and TRBJ2-7, is as follows: SQTIHQWPATLVQPVGSPLSLECTVEGTSNPNLYWYRQAAGRGLQLLFYSVGIGQISSEVPQNLSASRPQDRQFILSSKKLLLSDSGFYLCAWSVIREGRYEQYFGPGTRLTVT.

The V call is TRBV9, the J call TRBJ2-3; 9 bases match TRBD2. Germline V lookup: CDR1 SGDLS, CDR2 YYNGEE. This CDR3 comprises 16 residues. Trimming cost V 0 bases and J 6 bases; bases outside gene matches: 8. The CDR3 reads CASSVVGGGAEDTQYF. The CDR3, as DNA: TGTGCCAGCAGCGTAGTGGGCGGGGGGGCCGAGGATACGCAGTATTTT. The whole variable domain, filled in from reference TRBV9 and TRBJ2-3, reads DSGVTQTPKHLITATGQRVTLRCSPRSGDLSVYWYQQSLDQGLQFLIQYYNGEERAKGNILERFSAQQFPDLHSELNLSSLELGDSALYFCASSVVGGGAEDTQYFGPGTRLTVL.

J is TRBJ1-6 and V is TRBV9, with D perhaps TRBD1 (6 bases). V was shortened by 1 base and J by 7 bases, with 15 bases between the two germline ends. The germline V gene has CDR1 SGDLS and CDR2 YYNGEE. The CDR3 runs to 16 residues. The CDR3 nucleotides are TGTGCCAGCAGCGTATCCGGGGGGCGGAGGAATTCACCCCTCCACTTT. It codes for CASSVSGGRRNSPLHF.

The chain combines TRBV4-3 with TRBJ2-6; the D is unclear. Germline CDR1 and CDR2: LGHNA and YSLEER. The V end was cut by 0 bases, the J end by 3 bases, with 18 bases between. The CDR3 has 19 residues. The CDR3 DNA reads TGCGCCAGCAGCCAAGATCTAGTGAGTCCGGGTAATGGGGCCAACGTCCTGACTTTC. Residues: CASSQDLVSPGNGANVLTF.

This clone was picked up a small number of times. The chain recombines TRBV7-2 with TRBJ2-1; weak D call: TRBD2 (5 bases). CDR3 length equals 15 residues. Looked up from germline, CDR1 is SGHTA and CDR2 is FQGNSA. Trimming shortened V by 0 bases and J by 0 bases, and 6 bases separated the two germline ends. CDR3 in amino acids: CASSLALASYNEQFF. The CDR3 coding sequence is TGTGCCAGCAGCTTAGCGCTAGCCTCCTACAATGAGCAGTTCTTC.

V and J are TRBV5-6 and TRBJ2-3; 13 positions agree with TRBD2. The CDR3 length is 17 residues. Germline V gene sequence: CDR1 SGHDT, CDR2 YYEEEE. Germline trimming cut 6 bases from V and 4 bases from J; bases unmatched to any gene: 11. The CDR3 loop reads CASIRTSGGVRPDTQYF. The CDR3 nucleotides read TGTGCCAGCATTCGGACTAGCGGGGGAGTGCGGCCAGATACGCAGTATTTT.

The chain carries TRBV5-3 and TRBJ2-3; 8 bases are a match to TRBD2. TRBV5-3 is reported as an ORF; its role is uncertain. J was trimmed by 2 bases and V by 2 bases; bases with no gene match: 4. This CDR3 is built from 15 residues. The CDR3 sequence is CARSLGLAVTDTQYF. Written as DNA, the CDR3 is TGTGCCAGAAGCTTAGGACTAGCAGTCACAGATACGCAGTATTTT.

The gene calls are TRBV27 and TRBJ2-5, with 8 bases lining up with TRBD1. V was pared by 3 bases and J by 1 base, with 1 base of the junction left unmatched. CDR1 is MNHEY, CDR2 SMNVEV, per germline (reference sequence). The CDR3 totals 14 residues. The CDR3 is CASSFGTGQETQYF. The CDR3 bases are TGTGCCAGCAGTTTTGGGACAGGCCAAGAGACCCAGTACTTC.

The V call is TRBV6-5, the J call TRBJ2-5; 7 bases are shared with TRBD2. J gave up 0 bases and V 10 bases, and 8 bases lay outside the gene matches. CDR3 length: 14 residues. Germline V lookup: CDR1 MNHEY, CDR2 SVGAGI. The CDR3, as DNA: TGTGCCACCCGGGGCGGGGGATACCAAGAGACCCAGTACTTC. It translates to CATRGGGYQETQYF.

The CDR3, as DNA: TGTGCCAGCAGCCAAGATCTCGGGAATCTGAACACTGAAGCTTTCTTT. It codes for CASSQDLGNLNTEAFF. The chain recombines TRBV14 with TRBJ1-1; D is undetermined. The CDR3 is 16 amino acids. V was shortened by 0 bases and J by 0 bases, with 11 bases between the two germline ends. Germline CDR1 SGHDN, CDR2 FVKESK.

This chain connects TRBV2 to TRBJ2-4; D possibly corresponds to TRBD2 (5 bases). Germline V gives CDR1 SNHLY, CDR2 FYNNEI. The CDR3 spans 14 residues. V was pared by 7 bases and J by 12 bases, with 22 bases between. CDR3 sequence: CASNKLVGEEGQYF. CDR3 sequence (DNA): TGTGCCAGCAATAAACTAGTTGGGGAAGAGGGTCAGTACTTC.

The chain employs TRBV14 and TRBJ2-2, with no clear D. This CDR3 is 18 amino acids long. Looked up from germline, CDR1 is SGHDN and CDR2 is FVKESK. Trimming stripped 2 bases from V and 0 bases from J, with 16 bases between. In DNA form, the CDR3 reads TGTGCCAGCAGCCAAATGAGGAGCGAAAGGGCGAACACCGGGGAGCTGTTTTTT. It encodes CASSQMRSERANTGELFF. Combining the CDR3 with reference TRBV14 and TRBJ2-2 gives the whole variable domain EAGVTQFPSHSVIEKGQTVTLRCDPISGHDNLYWYRRVMGKEIKFLLHFVKESKQDESGMPNNRFLAERTGGTYSTLKVQPAELEDSGVYFCASSQMRSERANTGELFFGEGSRLTVL.

DNA of the CDR3: TGTGCCAGCAGCGGGAGCGGCGGAAAAGAGACCCAGTACTTC. Protein product: CASSGSGGKETQYF. The chain links TRBV7-3 to TRBJ2-5; possibly TRBD2 for D (5 bases). CDR1 SGHTA and CDR2 FQGTGA come from the germline V gene. V lost 5 bases and J 3 bases, leaving 13 bases between the germline ends. The CDR3 runs to 14 residues.

This clone was found once. The CDR3 sequence is CASSTPGFSGNTIYF. CDR3 coding DNA: TGTGCCAGTAGTACACCGGGATTCTCTGGAAACACCATATATTTT. This chain joins TRBV19 and TRBJ1-3; no reliable D call. The CDR3 spans 15 residues. Trimming removed 4 bases at V and 0 bases at J, with 10 bases between. Germline V gives CDR1 LNHDA, CDR2 SQIVND (reference sequence).

Regarding this clone: One end of the junction varies from germline; a read error may be responsible. The chain couples TRBV7-4 to TRBJ1-4; unclear D gene. The CDR3 runs to 12 residues. Germline V gene data show CDR1 as SGHVT and CDR2 as SQSDAQ. The CDR3 loop is CASHMSSEVRPF. The CDR3 nucleotides read TGTGCCAGCCATATGTCTAGCGAGGTCCGCCCTTTT. The entire variable domain, with the rest obtained from reference TRBV7-4 and TRBJ1-4, is as follows: GAGVSQSPRYKVAKRGRDVALRCDSISGHVTLYWYRQTLGQGSEVLTYSQSDAQRDKSGRPSGRFSAERPERSVSTLKIQRTEQGDSAVYLCASHMSSEVRPFGSGTQLSVL.

This chain joins TRBV6-5 and TRBJ1-5, with D possibly being TRBD1 (5 bases). V lost 0 bases and J lost 7, with 16 bases in between. The CDR3 loop spans 16 amino acids. CDR1 and CDR2 (germline): MNHEY, SVGAGI. This chain's CDR3 is CASSYSMPGNGQPQHF. The CDR3, as DNA: TGTGCCAGCAGTTACTCGATGCCAGGGAACGGGCAGCCCCAGCATTTT.

V gene TRBV19 combines with J gene TRBJ2-1; D might be TRBD1 (5 bases). Germline V gives CDR1 LNHDA, CDR2 SQIVND (reference sequence). The CDR3 contains 14 residues. With 3 bases removed from V and 6 bases from J, the gap between germline ends came to 12 bases. Here the CDR3 DNA reads TGTGCCAGTAGTATTGGGGCGGTCCCCAATGAGCAGTTCTTC. Translating it yields CASSIGAVPNEQFF.

V gene TRBV7-2 combines with J gene TRBJ2-5; 9 bases match TRBD2. V gave up 1 base and J gave up 1 base; unmatched junction bases: 4. The germline V gene has CDR1 SGHTA and CDR2 FQGNSA. The CDR3 runs to 16 residues. The chain's CDR3 is CASSLVSSGAQETQYF. The DNA for the CDR3 is TGTGCCAGCAGCTTAGTTTCTAGCGGGGCCCAAGAGACCCAGTACTTC.

This chain uses TRBV11-2 with TRBJ2-1; D ambiguous. In germline, CDR1 is SGHAT, CDR2 FQNNGV. The CDR3 consists of 12 residues. The ends were cut back, 5 bases at V and 9 bases at J, with 11 bases in the middle. The CDR3 reads CASSPEWIEQFF. The CDR3 DNA follows: TGTGCCAGCAGCCCAGAGTGGATTGAGCAGTTCTTC.

The chain has TRBV4-1 and TRBJ1-5; TRBD1 aligns across 8 bases. Germline trimming cut 0 bases from V and 0 bases from J; bases unmatched to any gene: 13. CDR1 is MGHRA, CDR2 YSYEKL, per germline. CDR3 size: 20 residues. The CDR3 DNA reads as TGCGCCAGCAGCCAAGACGGGTTTTTTCAACAGGGGGATAGCAATCAGCCCCAGCATTTT. Amino acids: CASSQDGFFQQGDSNQPQHF.

Comment on this clone: In the same sample, other DNA sequences code for this CDR3. The J gene is TRBJ1-4, the V gene TRBV2; 8 bases match TRBD1. Germline assignment: CDR1 SNHLY and CDR2 FYNNEI. Losses at the gene ends were 6 bases for V and 0 bases for J; bases not matched to a gene: 9. The CDR3 covers 17 residues. The CDR3 here is CASSEGTGLATNEKLFF. The DNA of the CDR3 is TGTGCCAGCAGCGAGGGGACAGGACTTGCAACTAATGAAAAACTGTTTTTT. Drawing the rest from reference TRBV2 and TRBJ1-4, the complete variable domain is EPEVTQTPSHQVTQMGQEVILRCVPISNHLYFYWYRQILGQKVEFLVSFYNNEISEKSEIFDDQFSVERPDGSNFTLKIRSTKLEDSAMYFCASSEGTGLATNEKLFFGSGTQLSVL.

The V gene is TRBV11-2, the J gene TRBJ2-1; a possible D gene is TRBD1 (5 bases). Germline V gene sequence: CDR1 SGHAT, CDR2 FQNNGV. V lost 5 bases to trimming and J lost 12 bases, with 14 bases between them. The CDR3 runs to 12 residues. CDR3 residues: CASSPPRQGQFF. The CDR3 bases are TGTGCCAGCAGCCCGCCCCGTCAGGGGCAGTTCTTC. The full variable domain, its missing parts supplied by reference TRBV11-2 and TRBJ2-1, is EAGVAQSPRYKIIEKRQSVAFWCNPISGHATLYWYQQILGQGPKLLIQFQNNGVVDDSQLPKDRFSAERLKGVDSTLKIQPAKLEDSAVYLCASSPPRQGQFFGPGTRLTVL.

The chain combines TRBV2 with TRBJ2-1; 7 nucleotides line up with TRBD1. The V segment lost 4 bases and the J segment 4 bases; nucleotides outside the gene matches: 4. The CDR3 length is 14 residues. Per germline, CDR1 SNHLY and CDR2 FYNNEI. This CDR3 reads CASSVTGQYNEQFF. The DNA for the CDR3 is TGTGCCAGCAGTGTGACAGGGCAGTACAATGAGCAGTTCTTC.

The V gene is TRBV4-1, the J gene TRBJ1-3, with D unresolved. The V end was cut by 2 bases, the J end by 0 bases, with 5 bases between. This CDR3 comprises 14 residues. Per the germline V gene, CDR1 is MGHRA and CDR2 is YSYEKL. The chain's CDR3 is CASSQLFSGNTIYF. For the CDR3, the DNA is TGCGCCAGCAGCCAACTGTTCTCTGGAAACACCATATATTTT.